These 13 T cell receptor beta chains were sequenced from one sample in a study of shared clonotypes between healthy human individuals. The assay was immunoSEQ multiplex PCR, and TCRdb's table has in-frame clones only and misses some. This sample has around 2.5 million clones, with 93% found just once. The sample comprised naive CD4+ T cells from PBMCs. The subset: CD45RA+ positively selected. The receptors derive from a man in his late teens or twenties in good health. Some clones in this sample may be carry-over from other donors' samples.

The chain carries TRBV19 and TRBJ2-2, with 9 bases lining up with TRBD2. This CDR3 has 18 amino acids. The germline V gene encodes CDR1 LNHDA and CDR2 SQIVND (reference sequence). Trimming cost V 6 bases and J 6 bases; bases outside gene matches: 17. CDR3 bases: TGTGCCAGTAGCACTACCTCGAGGATTAGCGGGAGAGCCGGGGAGCTGTTTTTT. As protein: CASSTTSRISGRAGELFF.

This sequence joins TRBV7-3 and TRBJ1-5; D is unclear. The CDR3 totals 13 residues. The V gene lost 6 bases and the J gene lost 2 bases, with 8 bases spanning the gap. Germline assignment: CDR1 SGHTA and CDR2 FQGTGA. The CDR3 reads CASSRTGNQPQHF. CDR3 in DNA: TGTGCCAGCAGTCGTACGGGCAATCAGCCCCAGCATTTT.

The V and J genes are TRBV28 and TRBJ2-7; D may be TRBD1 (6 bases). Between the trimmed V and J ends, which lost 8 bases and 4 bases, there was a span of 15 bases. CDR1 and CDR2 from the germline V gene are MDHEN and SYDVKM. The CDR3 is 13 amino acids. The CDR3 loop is CASRLLTGYEQYF. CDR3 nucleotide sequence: TGTGCCAGCCGCCTTTTAACAGGGTACGAGCAGTACTTC. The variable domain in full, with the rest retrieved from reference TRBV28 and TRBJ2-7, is DVKVTQSSRYLVKRTGEKVFLECVQDMDHENMFWYRQDPGLGLRLIYFSYDVKMKEKGDIPEGYSVSREKKERFSLILESASTNQTSMYLCASRLLTGYEQYFGPGTRLTVT.

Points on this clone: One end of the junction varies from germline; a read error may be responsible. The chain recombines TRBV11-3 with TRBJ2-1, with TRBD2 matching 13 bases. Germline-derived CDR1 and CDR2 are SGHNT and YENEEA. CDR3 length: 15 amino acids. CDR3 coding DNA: TGTGCCAGCAGCCTAGACGGGACTAGCGGGGATGAGCAGTTCTTC. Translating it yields CASSLDGTSGDEQFF.

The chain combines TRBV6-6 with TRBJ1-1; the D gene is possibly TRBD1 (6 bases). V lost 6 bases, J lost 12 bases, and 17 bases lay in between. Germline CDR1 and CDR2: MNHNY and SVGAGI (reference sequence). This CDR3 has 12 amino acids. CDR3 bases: TGTGCCAGCAGGGACACAGGGAGTTTGACTTTCTTT. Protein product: CASRDTGSLTFF.

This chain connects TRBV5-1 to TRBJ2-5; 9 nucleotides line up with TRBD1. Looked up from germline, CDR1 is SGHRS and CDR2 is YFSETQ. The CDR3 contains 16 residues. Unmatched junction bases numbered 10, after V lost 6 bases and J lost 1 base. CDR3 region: CASTRGTGQVQETQYF. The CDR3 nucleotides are TGCGCCAGCACCAGAGGGACAGGGCAAGTCCAAGAGACCCAGTACTTC.

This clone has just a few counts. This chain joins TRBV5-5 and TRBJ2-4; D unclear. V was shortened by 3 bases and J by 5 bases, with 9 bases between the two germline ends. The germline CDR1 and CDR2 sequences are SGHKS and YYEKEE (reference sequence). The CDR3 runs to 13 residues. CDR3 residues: CASSWQAENIQYF. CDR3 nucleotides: TGTGCCAGCAGCTGGCAGGCCGAAAACATTCAGTACTTC.

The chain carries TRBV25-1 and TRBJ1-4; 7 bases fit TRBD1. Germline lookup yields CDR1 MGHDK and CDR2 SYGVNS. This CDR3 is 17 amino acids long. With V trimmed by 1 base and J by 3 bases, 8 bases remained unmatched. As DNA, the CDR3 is TGTGCCAGCAGTGAATCCGCACAGGGGTGGTCTAATGAAAAACTGTTTTTT. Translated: CASSESAQGWSNEKLFF. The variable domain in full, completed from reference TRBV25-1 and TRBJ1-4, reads EADIYQTPRYLVIGTGKKITLECSQTMGHDKMYWYQQDPGMELHLIHYSYGVNSTEKGDLSSESTVSRIRTEHFPLTLESARPSHTSQYLCASSESAQGWSNEKLFFGSGTQLSVL.

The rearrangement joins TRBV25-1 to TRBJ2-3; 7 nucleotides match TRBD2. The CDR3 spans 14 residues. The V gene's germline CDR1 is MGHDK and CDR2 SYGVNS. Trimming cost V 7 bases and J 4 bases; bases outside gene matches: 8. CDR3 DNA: TGTGCCAGCACTCCGGCGGGGGTTGCAGATACGCAGTATTTT. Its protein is CASTPAGVADTQYF.

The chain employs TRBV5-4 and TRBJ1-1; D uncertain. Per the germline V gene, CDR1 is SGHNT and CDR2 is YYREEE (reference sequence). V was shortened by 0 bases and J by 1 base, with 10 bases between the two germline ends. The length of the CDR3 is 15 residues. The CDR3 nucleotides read TGTGCCAGCAGCTTGGAGGGTCCGTCGAACACTGAAGCTTTCTTT. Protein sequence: CASSLEGPSNTEAFF.

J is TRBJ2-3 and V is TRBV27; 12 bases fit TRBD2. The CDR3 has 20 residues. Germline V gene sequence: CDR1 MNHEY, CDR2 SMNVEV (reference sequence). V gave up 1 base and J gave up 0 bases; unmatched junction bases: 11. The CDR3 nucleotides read TGTGCCAGCAGTTTATTCTCCTCGGGACTAGCGGGCCAGAGCACAGATACGCAGTATTTT. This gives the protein CASSLFSSGLAGQSTDTQYF.

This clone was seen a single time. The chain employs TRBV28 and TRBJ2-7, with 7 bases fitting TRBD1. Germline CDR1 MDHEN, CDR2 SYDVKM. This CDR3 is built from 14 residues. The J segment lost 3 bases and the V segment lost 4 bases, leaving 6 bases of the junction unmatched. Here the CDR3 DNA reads TGTGCCAGCAGTTCCGGGACAGCAGTCTACGAGCAGTACTTC. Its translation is CASSSGTAVYEQYF.

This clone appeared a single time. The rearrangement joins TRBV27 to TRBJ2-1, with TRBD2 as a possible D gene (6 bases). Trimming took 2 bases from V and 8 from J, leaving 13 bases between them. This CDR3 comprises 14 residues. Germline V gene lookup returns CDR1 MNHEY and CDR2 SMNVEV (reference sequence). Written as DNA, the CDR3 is TGTGCCAGCAGTTTAAGTCTAGCGAAGGATGAGCAGTTCTTC. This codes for CASSLSLAKDEQFF.